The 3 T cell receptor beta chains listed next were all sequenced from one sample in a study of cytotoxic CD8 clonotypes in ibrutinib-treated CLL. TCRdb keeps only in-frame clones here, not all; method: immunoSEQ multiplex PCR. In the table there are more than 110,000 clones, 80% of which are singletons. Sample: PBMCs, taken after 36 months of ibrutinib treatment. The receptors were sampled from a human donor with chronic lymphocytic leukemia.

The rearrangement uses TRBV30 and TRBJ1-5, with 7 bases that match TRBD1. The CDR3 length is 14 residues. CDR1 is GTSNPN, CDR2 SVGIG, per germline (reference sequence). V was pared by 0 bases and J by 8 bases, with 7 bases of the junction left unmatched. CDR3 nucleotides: TGTGCCTGGAGTGTACAAACAGGGGATGAGCCCCAGCATTTT. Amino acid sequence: CAWSVQTGDEPQHF. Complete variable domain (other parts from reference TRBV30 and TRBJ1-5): SQTIHQWPATLVQPVGSPLSLECTVEGTSNPNLYWYRQAAGRGLQLLFYSVGIGQISSEVPQNLSASRPQDRQFILSSKKLLLSDSGFYLCAWSVQTGDEPQHFGDGTRLSIL.

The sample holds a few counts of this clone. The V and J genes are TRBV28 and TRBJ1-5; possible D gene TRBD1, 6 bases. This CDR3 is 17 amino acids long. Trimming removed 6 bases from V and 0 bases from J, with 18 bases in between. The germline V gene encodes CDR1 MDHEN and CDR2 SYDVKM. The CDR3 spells CASRRVRGGLSNQPQHF. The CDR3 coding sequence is TGTGCCAGCAGACGAGTGAGAGGGGGACTTAGCAATCAGCCCCAGCATTTT.

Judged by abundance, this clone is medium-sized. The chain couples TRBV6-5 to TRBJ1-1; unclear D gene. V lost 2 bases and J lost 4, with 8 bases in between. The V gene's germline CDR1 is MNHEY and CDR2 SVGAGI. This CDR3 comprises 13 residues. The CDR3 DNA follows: TGTGCCAGCAGTTACGCCGTTACCACTGAAGCTTTCTTT. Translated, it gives CASSYAVTTEAFF.